What follows is one T cell receptor (beta chain) and its context. The target of this receptor is not known. No quality values exist for individual bases; no much larger clone is one base distant. The sample comes from a study of T-cell memory formation after mild COVID-19 (dated by TCRdb to about 2021). Describing the broader study: TCR sequence clusters from the two donors were found to be largely donor specific. Two young, previously healthy adult volunteers made up the cohort, one male and one female. T-cell clones expanding and contracting after mild COVID-19 in two donors were tracked by longitudinal TCRalpha and TCRbeta repertoire sequencing. General conclusions and limits of the study: Some responding clones were found in pre-infection memory, which suggests that pre-existing cross-reactive memory T cells took part in the SARS-CoV-2 response. From day 15 to 85, contracting clones showed balanced CD4/CD8 phenotypes, whereas a second wave of clones that expanded from day 15 to 37 leaned towards CD4+. The study covered only two mild cases, and larger cohorts including severe cases with pre-infection samples were considered necessary. Contracting CD4+ clones turned up mainly in the CM and EM memory subsets, whereas EMRA was where CD8+ clones were enriched. Whether the second-wave clones peaking on day 37 were SARS-CoV-2 specific was not confirmed.

The run used an Illumina NovaSeq 6000. TCRalpha and TCRbeta cDNA libraries were constructed by 5'RACE with constant-segment primers, with sample barcodes and unique molecular identifiers being introduced. RNA was extracted from every sample with Trizol reagent. The libraries were amplified in two PCR steps, and the second step added a second sample barcode and Illumina TruSeq adapters. Sequencing of the libraries was done on an Illumina NovaSeq, producing 2 x 150 bp paired-end reads. Turning to the authors' computational methods: The reads were demultiplexed and collapsed into UMI-guided consensus sequences using migec v1.2.7. Using mixcr v2.1.11, UMI consensuses were aligned to TRA and TRB V and J templates and then assembled into clonotypes. A clonotype was counted as expanded or contracted only if both edgeR and NoisET called the change significant, with noise models trained on biological replicates. For edgeR calls, the cutoffs were a false discovery rate-adjusted p below 0.01 and a log2 fold-change threshold of 1. As an exploratory analysis of dynamics, PCA with hierarchical clustering was applied to max-normalized trajectories of the 1000 most abundant clonotypes. Separately sequenced CD4+ and CD8+ repertoires were used to assign the CD4 or CD8 phenotype of responding clones. TCRdb passed the public sequencing reads through fastp at Q25 and MiXCR, retaining productive beta sequences. Duplicate CDR3 protein sequences are folded into a single record with the most common DNA and genes. TCRdb's processing, not the study's, gives the V and J calls here. The sample yields roughly 400,000 distinct CDR3 sequences; about 15% were counted once. The top ten hold 20% to 25% of the sample.

V is reduced by 0 bases and J by 5 bases, leaving a spacing of 10 bases between them. The CDR3 numbers 14 residues from cysteine through phenylalanine. Only CDR3 DNA remains: 42 bases, in frame from the first base. Via the germline V gene, CDR1 is ENHRY and CDR2 SYGVKD. PBMCs were isolated by Ficoll-Paque density gradient centrifugation. Input material: PBMCs or a T cell subset sorted from them (not recorded which). The rearranged segments are TRBV10-3 and TRBJ1-1, and TRBD1 may be the D gene, going by 5 matching bases. The clonotype comes from a man aged 18 to 29 who had mild COVID-19 (a few samples of this study predate the infection). The sample titles of this study are shuffled in the database, so cell type and time point are left out; the donor was told from shared clones. The DNA reads TGTGCCATCAGTGAGTCCGGGGGAGGGACTGAAGCTTTCTTT. Its protein is CAISESGGGTEAFF.